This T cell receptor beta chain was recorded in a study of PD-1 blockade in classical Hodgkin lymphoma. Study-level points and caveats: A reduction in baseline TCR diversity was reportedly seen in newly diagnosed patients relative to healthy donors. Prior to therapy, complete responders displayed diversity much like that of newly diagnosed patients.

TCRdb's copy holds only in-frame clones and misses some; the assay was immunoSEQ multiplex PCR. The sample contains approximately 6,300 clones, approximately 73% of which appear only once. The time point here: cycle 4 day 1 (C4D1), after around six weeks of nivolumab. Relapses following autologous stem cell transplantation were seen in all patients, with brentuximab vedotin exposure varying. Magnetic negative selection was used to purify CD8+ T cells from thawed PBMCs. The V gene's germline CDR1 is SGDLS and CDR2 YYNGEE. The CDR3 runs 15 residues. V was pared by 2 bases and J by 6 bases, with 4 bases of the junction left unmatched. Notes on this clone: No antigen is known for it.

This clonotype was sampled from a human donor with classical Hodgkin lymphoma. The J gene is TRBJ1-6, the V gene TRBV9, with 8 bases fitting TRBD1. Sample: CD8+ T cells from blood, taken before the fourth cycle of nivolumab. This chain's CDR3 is CASSVRTGSNSPLHF. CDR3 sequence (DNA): TGTGCCAGCAGCGTCAGGACAGGGAGTAATTCACCCCTCCACTTT.